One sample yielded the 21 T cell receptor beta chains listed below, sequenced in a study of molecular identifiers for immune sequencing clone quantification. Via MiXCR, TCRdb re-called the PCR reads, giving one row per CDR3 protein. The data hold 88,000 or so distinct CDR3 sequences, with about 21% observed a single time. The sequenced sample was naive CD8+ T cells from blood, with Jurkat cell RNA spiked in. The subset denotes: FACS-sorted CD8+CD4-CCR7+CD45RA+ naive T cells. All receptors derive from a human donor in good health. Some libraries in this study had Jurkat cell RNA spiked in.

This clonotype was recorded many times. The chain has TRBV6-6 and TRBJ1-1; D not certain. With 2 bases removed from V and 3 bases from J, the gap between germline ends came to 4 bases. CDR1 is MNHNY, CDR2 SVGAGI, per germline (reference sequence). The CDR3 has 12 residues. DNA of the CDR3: TGTGCCAGCAGTTACGGGGACACTGAAGCTTTCTTT. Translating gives CASSYGDTEAFF.

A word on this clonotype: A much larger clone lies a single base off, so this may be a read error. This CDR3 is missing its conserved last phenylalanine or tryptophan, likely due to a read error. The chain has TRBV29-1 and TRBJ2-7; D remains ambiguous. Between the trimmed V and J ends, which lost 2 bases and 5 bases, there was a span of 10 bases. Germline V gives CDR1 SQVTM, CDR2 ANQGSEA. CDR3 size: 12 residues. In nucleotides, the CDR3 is TGCAGCGTTGAAAACCTACGAAACGAGCAGTACCTC. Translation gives CSVENLRNEQYL.

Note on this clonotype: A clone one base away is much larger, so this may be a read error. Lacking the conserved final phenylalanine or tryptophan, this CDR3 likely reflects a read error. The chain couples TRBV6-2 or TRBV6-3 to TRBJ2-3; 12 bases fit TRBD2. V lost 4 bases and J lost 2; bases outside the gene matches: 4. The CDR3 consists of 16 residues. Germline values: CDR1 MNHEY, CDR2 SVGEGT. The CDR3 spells CASSLLAGGYTDTQYL. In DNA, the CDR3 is TGTGCCAGCAGTTTACTAGCGGGGGGCTACACAGATACGCAGTATCTT.

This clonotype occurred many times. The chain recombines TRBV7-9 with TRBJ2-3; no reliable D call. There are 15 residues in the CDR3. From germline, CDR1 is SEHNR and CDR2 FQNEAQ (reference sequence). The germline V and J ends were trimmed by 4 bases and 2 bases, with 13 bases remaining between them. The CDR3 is CASSSGTSTTDTQYF. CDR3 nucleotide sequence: TGTGCCAGCAGCTCCGGAACGTCCACCACAGATACGCAGTATTTT.

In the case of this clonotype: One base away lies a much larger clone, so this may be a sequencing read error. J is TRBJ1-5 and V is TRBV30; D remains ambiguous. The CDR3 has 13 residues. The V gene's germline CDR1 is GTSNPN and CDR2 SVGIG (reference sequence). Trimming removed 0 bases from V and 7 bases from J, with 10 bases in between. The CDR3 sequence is CAWSVTGVQPQHF. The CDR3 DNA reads TGTGCCTGGAGTGTAACGGGCGTGCAGCCCCAGCATTTT.

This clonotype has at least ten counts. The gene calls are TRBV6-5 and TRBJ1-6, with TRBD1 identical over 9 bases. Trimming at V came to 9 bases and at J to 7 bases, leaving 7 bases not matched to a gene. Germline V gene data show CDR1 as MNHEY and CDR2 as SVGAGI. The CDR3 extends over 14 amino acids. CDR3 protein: CASNAGQGNSPLHF. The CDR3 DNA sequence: TGTGCCAGTAATGCAGGACAGGGGAATTCACCCCTCCACTTT.

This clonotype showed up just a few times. CDR3 amino acids: CASSPGGHEQFF. The CDR3 DNA reads as TGTGCCAGCAGCCCGGGTGGGCATGAGCAGTTCTTC. The J gene is TRBJ2-1, the V gene TRBV12-3 or TRBV12-4; D gene uncertain. The V and J ends lost 6 bases and 8 bases respectively, with 11 bases between them. The CDR3 totals 12 residues.

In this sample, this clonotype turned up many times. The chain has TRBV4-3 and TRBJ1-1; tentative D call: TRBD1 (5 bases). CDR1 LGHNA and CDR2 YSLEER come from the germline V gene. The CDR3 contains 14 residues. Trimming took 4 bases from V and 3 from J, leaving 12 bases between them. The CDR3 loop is CASSPSGGDTEAFF. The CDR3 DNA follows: TGCGCCAGCAGCCCAAGTGGGGGGGACACTGAAGCTTTCTTT.

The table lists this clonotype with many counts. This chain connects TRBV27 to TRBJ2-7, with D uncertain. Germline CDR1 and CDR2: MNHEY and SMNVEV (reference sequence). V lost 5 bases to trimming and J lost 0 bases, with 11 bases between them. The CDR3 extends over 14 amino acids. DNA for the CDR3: TGTGCCAGCAGTCTCGCTAGTAGCTCCTACGAGCAGTACTTC. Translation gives CASSLASSSYEQYF.

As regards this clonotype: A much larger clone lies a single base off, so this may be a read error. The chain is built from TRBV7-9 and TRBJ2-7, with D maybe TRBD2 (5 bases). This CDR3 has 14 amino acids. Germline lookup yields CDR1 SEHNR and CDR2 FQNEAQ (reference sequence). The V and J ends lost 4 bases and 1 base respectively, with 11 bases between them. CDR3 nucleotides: TGTGCCAGCAGCTCGGGGATAACATCCTACGAGCAGTACTTC. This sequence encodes CASSSGITSYEQYF.

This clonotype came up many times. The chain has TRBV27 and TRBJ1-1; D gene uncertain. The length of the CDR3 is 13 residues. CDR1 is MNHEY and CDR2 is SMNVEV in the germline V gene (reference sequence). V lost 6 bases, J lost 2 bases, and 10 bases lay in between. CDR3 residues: CASRGFLNTEAFF. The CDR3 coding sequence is TGTGCCAGCAGAGGGTTTCTCAACACTGAAGCTTTCTTT.

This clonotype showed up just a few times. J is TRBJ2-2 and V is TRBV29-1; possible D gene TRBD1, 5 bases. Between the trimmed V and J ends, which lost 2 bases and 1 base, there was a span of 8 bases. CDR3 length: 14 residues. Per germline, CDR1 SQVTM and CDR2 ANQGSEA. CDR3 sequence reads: CSVEKGLNTGELFF. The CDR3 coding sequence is TGCAGCGTTGAAAAGGGGCTGAACACCGGGGAGCTGTTTTTT.

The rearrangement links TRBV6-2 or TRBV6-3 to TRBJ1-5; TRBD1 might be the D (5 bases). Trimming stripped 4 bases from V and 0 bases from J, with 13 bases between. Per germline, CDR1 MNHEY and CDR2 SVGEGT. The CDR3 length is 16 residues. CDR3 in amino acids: CASSLSGENSNQPQHF. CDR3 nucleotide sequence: TGTGCCAGCAGTTTGTCGGGGGAAAATAGCAATCAGCCCCAGCATTTT.

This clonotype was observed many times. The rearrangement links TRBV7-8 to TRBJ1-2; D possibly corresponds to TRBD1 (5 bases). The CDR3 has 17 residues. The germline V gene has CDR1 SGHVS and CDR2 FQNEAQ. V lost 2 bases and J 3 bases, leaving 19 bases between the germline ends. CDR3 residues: CASSLPRGGDKDYGYTF. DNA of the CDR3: TGTGCCAGCAGCTTACCCCGCGGGGGGGATAAGGACTATGGCTACACCTTC.

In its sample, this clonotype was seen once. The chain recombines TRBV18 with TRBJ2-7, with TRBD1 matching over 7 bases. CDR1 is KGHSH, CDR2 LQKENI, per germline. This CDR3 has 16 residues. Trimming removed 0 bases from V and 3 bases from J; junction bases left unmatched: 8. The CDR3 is CASSPPMGQPFYEQYF. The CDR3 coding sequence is TGTGCCAGCTCACCACCGATGGGACAGCCGTTCTACGAGCAGTACTTC. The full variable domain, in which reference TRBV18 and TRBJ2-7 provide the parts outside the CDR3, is NAGVMQNPRHLVRRRGQEARLRCSPMKGHSHVYWYRQLPEEGLKFMVYLQKENIIDESGMPKERFSAEFPKEGPSILRIQQVVRGDSAAYFCASSPPMGQPFYEQYFGPGTRLTVT.

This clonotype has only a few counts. The CDR3 region is CASSTGIEQYF. CDR3 DNA sequence: TGCGCCAGCAGCACAGGGATCGAGCAGTACTTC. The genes are TRBV5-1 and TRBJ2-7, with a tentative D call TRBD1 (6 bases). The V gene lost 4 bases and the J gene lost 6 bases, with 8 bases spanning the gap. CDR3 length: 11 residues. Per germline, CDR1 SGHRS and CDR2 YFSETQ.

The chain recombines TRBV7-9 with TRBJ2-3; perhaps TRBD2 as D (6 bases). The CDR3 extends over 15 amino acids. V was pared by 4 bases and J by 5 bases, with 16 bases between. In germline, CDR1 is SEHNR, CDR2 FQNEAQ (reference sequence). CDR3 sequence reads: CASSYGLSGVDTQYF. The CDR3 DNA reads TGTGCCAGCAGCTATGGACTATCGGGAGTAGATACGCAGTATTTT.

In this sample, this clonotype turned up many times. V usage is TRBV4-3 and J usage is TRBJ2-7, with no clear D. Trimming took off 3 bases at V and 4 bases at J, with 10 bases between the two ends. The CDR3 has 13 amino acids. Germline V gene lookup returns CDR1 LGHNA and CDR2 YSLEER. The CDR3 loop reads CASSHSITYEQYF. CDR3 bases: TGCGCCAGCAGCCACAGTATTACTTACGAGCAGTACTTC.

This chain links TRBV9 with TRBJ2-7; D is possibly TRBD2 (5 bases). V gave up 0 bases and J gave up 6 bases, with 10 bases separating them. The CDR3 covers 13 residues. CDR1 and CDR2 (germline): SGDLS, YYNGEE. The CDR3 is CASSVGTAGEQYF. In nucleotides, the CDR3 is TGTGCCAGCAGCGTAGGGACCGCGGGCGAGCAGTACTTC. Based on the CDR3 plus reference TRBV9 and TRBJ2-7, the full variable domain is DSGVTQTPKHLITATGQRVTLRCSPRSGDLSVYWYQQSLDQGLQFLIQYYNGEERAKGNILERFSAQQFPDLHSELNLSSLELGDSALYFCASSVGTAGEQYFGPGTRLTVT.

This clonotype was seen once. DNA for the CDR3: TGTGCCAGCAGTTTAGGTCCGTACCTGGACACTGAAGCTTTCTTT. It yields the protein CASSLGPYLDTEAFF. The J gene is TRBJ1-1, the V gene TRBV27, with D uncertain. With 2 bases removed from V and 3 bases from J, the gap between germline ends came to 13 bases. Per germline, CDR1 MNHEY and CDR2 SMNVEV (reference sequence). The CDR3 sequence is 15 residues long.

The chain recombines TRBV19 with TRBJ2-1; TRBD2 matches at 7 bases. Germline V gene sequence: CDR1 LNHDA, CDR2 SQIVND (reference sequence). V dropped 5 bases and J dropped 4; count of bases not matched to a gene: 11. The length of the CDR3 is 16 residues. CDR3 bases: TGTGCCAGTAGTCCTCTAAGGGACTACTCTTACAATGAGCAGTTCTTC. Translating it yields CASSPLRDYSYNEQFF.